The entry below describes one TCR beta chain. Its target is unknown. The Oncomine TCR Beta short-read assay was applied to DNA of cultured CD4+ T cells. From the PCR reads, TCRdb called clonotypes with MiXCR, one entry per CDR3 protein. The sample lists around 18,000 distinct CDR3 sequences; approximately 54% were seen once. This entry is derived from a study of vaccination and CD4 T cells after COVID-19. This CDR3 has 16 amino acids. V was pared by 5 bases and J by 6 bases, with 19 bases between. The germline gives CDR1 SGHAT, CDR2 FQNNGV. Treatment: approximately nine-day PBMC culture with coronavirus spike peptide pools or control peptides (ViraFEST assay).

This chain uses TRBV11-2 with TRBJ2-2; the D gene is possibly TRBD1 (6 bases). This sequence originates from a human donor who had recovered from COVID-19. Sequenced material: CD4+ T cells from blood, cultured in vitro. The CDR3 here is CASSPSPQGLAGELFF. The CDR3 DNA is TGTGCCAGCAGCCCATCCCCCCAGGGGTTAGCCGGGGAGCTGTTTTTT.